This is a list of T cell receptor beta chains from one sample in a study of blood T cell repertoires in COVID-19. TCRdb keeps only in-frame clones here, not all; method: immunoSEQ multiplex PCR. Of around 23,000 clones in the sample, about 80% were seen once. Sequencing used peripheral blood. The receptor source for this set is a human donor in a cohort sampled during active COVID-19. CDR3s include the opening cysteine and the closing phenylalanine or tryptophan. The D gene is left open where the match is weak. Not every row has a clone size; where given, it reads once, few, many or a size class.

CDR3aa	CDR3nt	j_gene	d_gene	abundance	v_gene
CASSLRSPNEKLFF	TGTGCCAGCAGTTTGAGGAGCCCTAATGAAAAACTGTTTTTT	TRBJ1-4	NA	once	TRBV25-1
CASSRGGAEQFF	TGTGCCAGCAGCCGGGGAGGGGCGGAGCAGTTCTTC	TRBJ2-1	TRBD2	NA	TRBV7-2
CASSHSGGTPYEQYF	TGTGCCAGCAGCCATAGCGGGGGGACACCCTACGAGCAGTACTTC	TRBJ2-7	TRBD2	NA	TRBV27
CASSEGAANYGYTF	TGTGCCTCCTCGGAAGGGGCCGCTAACTATGGCTACACCTTC	TRBJ1-2	NA	NA	TRBV30
CATSREGAARNTIYF	TGTGCCACCAGCAGAGAAGGGGCAGCCCGGAACACCATATATTTT	TRBJ1-3	NA	NA	TRBV15
CATSDLSAGILTGELFF	TGTGCCACCAGTGATTTGTCGGCGGGGATTTTAACCGGGGAGCTGTTTTTT	TRBJ2-2	NA	NA	TRBV24-1
CASSFSGAGDTQYF	TGTGCCAGCAGCTTCAGCGGGGCCGGGGATACGCAGTATTTT	TRBJ2-3	TRBD2	once	TRBV7-9
CASSSGAGKGPLHF	TGTGCCAGCTCCTCGGGAGCGGGGAAAGGGCCCCTCCACTTT	TRBJ1-6	NA	NA	TRBV18
CASSQEPQESYGYTF	TGTGCCAGCAGCCAAGAGCCGCAGGAATCCTATGGCTACACCTTC	TRBJ1-2	NA	NA	TRBV4-2
CASSQNRAEQYF	TGTGCCAGCAGTCAAAACAGGGCCGAGCAGTACTTC	TRBJ2-7	NA	NA	TRBV28
CASRTQGPLGETQYF	TGTGCCAGCAGAACTCAGGGGCCTCTTGGAGAGACCCAGTACTTC	TRBJ2-5	NA	NA	TRBV6-5
CASSTRTGSRETQYF	TGCGCCAGCAGCACTCGGACAGGTTCTAGGGAGACCCAGTACTTC	TRBJ2-5	TRBD1	once	TRBV5-1
CASSETGGFPPGYGYTF	TGTGCCAGCAGTGAGACAGGGGGCTTCCCCCCGGGTTATGGCTACACCTTC	TRBJ1-2	TRBD1	NA	TRBV6-4
CASRTVAAGNTIYF	TGTGCCAGCCGTACGGTAGCAGCGGGAAACACCATATATTTT	TRBJ1-3	NA	NA	TRBV19
CASRGAGRTDTQYF	TGTGCCAGCCGGGGGGCGGGGCGGACAGATACGCAGTATTTT	TRBJ2-3	NA	few	TRBV2
CAISGGPGQGDIQYF	TGTGCCATCAGTGGGGGCCCTGGACAGGGGGACATTCAGTACTTC	TRBJ2-4	TRBD1	NA	TRBV10-3
CASSPVGLRNTGELFF	TGTGCCAGCAGCCCGGTGGGGCTTCGGAACACCGGGGAGCTGTTTTTT	TRBJ2-2	NA	NA	TRBV3-1/TRBV3-2
CASSPGTGGGYGYTF	TGTGCCAGCAGCCCCGGGACAGGGGGTGGCTATGGCTACACCTTC	TRBJ1-2	TRBD1	NA	TRBV27
CASSPGREGNEKLFF	TGTGCCAGCTCACCCGGCAGGGAGGGAAATGAAAAACTGTTTTTT	TRBJ1-4	NA	NA	TRBV18
CASSLAIQGHYGYTF	TGTGCCAGCAGCTTAGCGATACAGGGACACTATGGCTACACCTTC	TRBJ1-2	NA	few	TRBV7-2
CAWKGGSGGEKLFF	TGTGCCTGGAAGGGCGGGTCAGGGGGCGAAAAACTGTTTTTT	TRBJ1-4	TRBD1	NA	TRBV30
CASSLVYPRGGNIQYF	TGTGCCAGCAGCTTAGTTTATCCGCGGGGTGGAAACATTCAGTACTTC	TRBJ2-4	NA	NA	TRBV5-4
CASTPPWGPPFF	TGTGCCAGTACCCCCCCTTGGGGCCCCCCGTTCTTC	TRBJ2-1	NA	NA	TRBV19
CASSLRGDEGYTF	TGTGCCAGCAGCTTACGGGGGGACGAGGGCTACACCTTC	TRBJ1-2	NA	few	TRBV7-9
CASSYDGGRHSPLHF	TGTGCCAGCAGTTACGACGGAGGGAGACATTCACCCCTCCACTTT	TRBJ1-6	NA	NA	TRBV6-5
CASRSPTKATNEKLFF	TGTGCCAGCAGGAGTCCTACGAAAGCAACTAATGAAAAACTGTTTTTT	TRBJ1-4	NA	NA	TRBV25-1
CASRVLLAGGNTEAFF	TGTGCCAGCAGAGTCCTTTTGGCAGGGGGTAACACTGAAGCTTTCTTT	TRBJ1-1	TRBD1	NA	TRBV28
CASSESSRGGEQFF	TGCGCCAGCAGTGAGTCTTCGCGGGGGGGTGAGCAGTTCTTC	TRBJ2-1	TRBD2	NA	TRBV10-1
CASSGRSEAFF	TGTGCCAGTAGTGGTCGGTCTGAAGCTTTCTTT	TRBJ1-1	NA	NA	TRBV19
CASSTQGAGQPQHF	TGCGCCAGCAGCACACAGGGGGCTGGGCAGCCCCAGCATTTT	TRBJ1-5	TRBD1	NA	TRBV4-1
CASSQVLAVTYEQYF	TGTGCCAGCAGCCAAGTACTAGCGGTGACCTACGAGCAGTACTTC	TRBJ2-7	TRBD2	NA	TRBV4-2
CASSLVLGTGEETQYF	TGTGCCAGCAGCTTAGTTCTCGGTACAGGGGAAGAGACCCAGTACTTC	TRBJ2-5	TRBD1	NA	TRBV7-2
CASSSPRIMNTEAFF	TGTGCCAGTAGCTCCCCGAGGATCATGAACACTGAAGCTTTCTTT	TRBJ1-1	NA	NA	TRBV19
CASSSFRQGRTIYF	TGTGCCAGCAGCTCCTTCCGACAGGGTCGCACCATATATTTT	TRBJ1-3	TRBD1	NA	TRBV7-2
CASSLGAPRSYNEQFF	TGTGCCAGCAGCTTGGGCGCCCCTCGCTCCTACAATGAGCAGTTCTTC	TRBJ2-1	NA	NA	TRBV4-2
CASRTSGGSTTGELFF	TGCGCCAGCCGGACTAGCGGGGGGTCAACCACCGGGGAGCTGTTTTTT	TRBJ2-2	TRBD2	NA	TRBV5-1
CASSQRTGGYSNQPQHF	TGCGCCAGCAGCCAACGGACAGGCGGTTATAGCAATCAGCCCCAGCATTTT	TRBJ1-5	TRBD1	NA	TRBV4-1
CASSSTGAGGGYTF	TGCGCCAGCAGCTCGACAGGGGCCGGCGGTGGCTACACCTTC	TRBJ1-2	TRBD1	once	TRBV5-1
CASRTREGQEKLFF	TGTGCCAGCCGTACGAGGGAGGGACAAGAAAAACTGTTTTTT	TRBJ1-4	NA	NA	TRBV6-5
CASSLRGAFYGYTF	TGCGCCAGCAGCTTGCGGGGGGCCTTCTATGGCTACACCTTC	TRBJ1-2	NA	NA	TRBV5-1
CASSSRTGVYYGYTF	TGTGCCAGCAGTAGTCGGACAGGGGTATACTATGGCTACACCTTC	TRBJ1-2	TRBD1	NA	TRBV28
CASSKEGADGYEQYF	TGTGCCAGCAGCAAAGAGGGGGCAGATGGCTACGAGCAGTACTTC	TRBJ2-7	TRBD1	NA	TRBV6-5
CASSLAIQGISGNTIYF	TGTGCCAGCAGCTTGGCCATTCAGGGGATCTCTGGAAACACCATATATTTT	TRBJ1-3	NA	NA	TRBV5-4
CASSYIANTGELFF	TGCGCCAGCAGTTATATCGCGAACACCGGGGAGCTGTTTTTT	TRBJ2-2	NA	few	TRBV10-1
CASSERGTGNQPQHF	TGCGCCAGCAGTGAGAGGGGTACGGGCAATCAGCCCCAGCATTTT	TRBJ1-5	NA	NA	TRBV10-2
CASSTQGGSPLHF	TGTGCCAGCAGCACACAGGGGGGTTCACCCCTCCACTTT	TRBJ1-6	TRBD1	NA	TRBV7-9
CASNRDTNEQFF	TGTGCCAGTAATCGGGACACCAATGAGCAGTTCTTC	TRBJ2-1	NA	few	TRBV6-6
CASSHQPVRDGYTF	TGTGCCAGCAGCCATCAGCCAGTCAGGGATGGCTACACCTTC	TRBJ1-2	NA	few	TRBV11-2
CASSVSRRRLEVEKLFF	TGTGCCAGCAGTGTGTCCAGGAGGCGGTTAGAGGTGGAAAAACTGTTTTTT	TRBJ1-4	NA	NA	TRBV2
CASKAQGGIYGYTF	TGTGCCAGCAAGGCGCAGGGTGGTATCTATGGCTACACCTTC	TRBJ1-2	NA	NA	TRBV28
CASSEVTGGGTGELFF	TGTGCCAGCAGTGAAGTCACAGGGGGAGGCACCGGGGAGCTGTTTTTT	TRBJ2-2	TRBD1	NA	TRBV6-1
CASSQGPRLNQPQHF	TGTGCCAGCAGCCAGGGGCCGAGGCTCAATCAGCCCCAGCATTTT	TRBJ1-5	NA	NA	TRBV3-1/TRBV3-2
CASSLIRVTEAFF	TGTGCCAGCAGTTTAATTCGGGTTACTGAAGCTTTCTTT	TRBJ1-1	NA	NA	TRBV28
CASSLESGDTQYF	TGTGCCAGCAGCTTAGAATCGGGGGATACGCAGTATTTT	TRBJ2-3	NA	NA	TRBV7-9
CSASGSSGGARPQYF	TGCAGTGCTAGTGGTTCTAGCGGGGGAGCTCGTCCGCAGTATTTT	TRBJ2-3	TRBD2	NA	TRBV20-1
CASSLGPGQGTYEQYF	TGCGCCAGCAGCCTAGGACCGGGACAGGGTACCTACGAGCAGTACTTC	TRBJ2-7	TRBD1	NA	TRBV5-1
CASSLFPRTDTQYF	TGTGCCAGCAGCTTATTTCCCCGGACAGATACGCAGTATTTT	TRBJ2-3	NA	NA	TRBV7-9
CASSQGVLQRTNTGELFF	TGCGCCAGCAGCCAAGGGGTACTACAGCGGACGAACACCGGGGAGCTGTTTTTT	TRBJ2-2	NA	NA	TRBV4-1
CASSPRTSGGRNEQFF	TGTGCCAGCAGCCCGAGAACTAGCGGTGGTAGGAATGAGCAGTTCTTC	TRBJ2-1	TRBD2	once	TRBV7-3